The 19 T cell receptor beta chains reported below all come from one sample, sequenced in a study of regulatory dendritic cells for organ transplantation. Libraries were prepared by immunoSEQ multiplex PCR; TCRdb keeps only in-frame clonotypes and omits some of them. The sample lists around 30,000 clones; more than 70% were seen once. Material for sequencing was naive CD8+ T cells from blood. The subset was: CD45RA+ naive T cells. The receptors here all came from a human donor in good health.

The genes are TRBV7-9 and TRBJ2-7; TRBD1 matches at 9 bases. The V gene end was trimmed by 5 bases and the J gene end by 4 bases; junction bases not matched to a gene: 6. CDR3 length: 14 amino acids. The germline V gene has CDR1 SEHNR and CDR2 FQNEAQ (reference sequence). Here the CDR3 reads CASSTGQGRYEQYF. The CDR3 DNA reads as TGTGCCAGCAGCACAGGACAGGGGCGGTACGAGCAGTACTTC. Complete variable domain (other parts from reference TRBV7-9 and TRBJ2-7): DTGVSQNPRHKITKRGQNVTFRCDPISEHNRLYWYRQTLGQGPEFLTYFQNEAQLEKSRLLSDRFSAERPKGSFSTLEIQRTEQGDSAMYLCASSTGQGRYEQYFGPGTRLTVT.

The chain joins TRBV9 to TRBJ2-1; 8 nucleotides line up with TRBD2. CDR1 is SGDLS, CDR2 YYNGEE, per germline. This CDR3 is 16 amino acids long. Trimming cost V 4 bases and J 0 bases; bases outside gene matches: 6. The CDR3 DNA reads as TGTGCCAGCAGCTCCCGGGCGGGGGGCTCCTACAATGAGCAGTTCTTC. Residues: CASSSRAGGSYNEQFF. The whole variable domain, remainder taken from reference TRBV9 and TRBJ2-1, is DSGVTQTPKHLITATGQRVTLRCSPRSGDLSVYWYQQSLDQGLQFLIQYYNGEERAKGNILERFSAQQFPDLHSELNLSSLELGDSALYFCASSSRAGGSYNEQFFGPGTRLTVL.

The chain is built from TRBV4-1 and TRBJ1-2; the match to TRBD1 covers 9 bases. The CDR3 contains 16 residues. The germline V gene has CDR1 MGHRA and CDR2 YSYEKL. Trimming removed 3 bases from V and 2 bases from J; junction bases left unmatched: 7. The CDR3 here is CASSQAPGQGNYGYTF. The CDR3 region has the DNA TGCGCCAGCAGCCAGGCTCCGGGACAGGGAAACTATGGCTACACCTTC.

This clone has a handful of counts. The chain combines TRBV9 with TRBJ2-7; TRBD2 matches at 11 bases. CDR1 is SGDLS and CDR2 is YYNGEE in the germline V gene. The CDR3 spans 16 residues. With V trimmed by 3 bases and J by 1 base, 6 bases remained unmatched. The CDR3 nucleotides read TGTGCCAGCAGCGCGTCTAGCGGGGGGCCGTCCTACGAGCAGTACTTC. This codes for CASSASSGGPSYEQYF.

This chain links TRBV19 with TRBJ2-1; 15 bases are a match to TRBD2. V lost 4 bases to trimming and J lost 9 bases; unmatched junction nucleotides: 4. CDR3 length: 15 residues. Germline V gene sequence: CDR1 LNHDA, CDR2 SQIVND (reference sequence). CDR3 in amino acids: CASSRTSGGASEQFF. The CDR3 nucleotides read TGTGCCAGTAGTAGGACTAGCGGGGGGGCCAGTGAGCAGTTCTTC.

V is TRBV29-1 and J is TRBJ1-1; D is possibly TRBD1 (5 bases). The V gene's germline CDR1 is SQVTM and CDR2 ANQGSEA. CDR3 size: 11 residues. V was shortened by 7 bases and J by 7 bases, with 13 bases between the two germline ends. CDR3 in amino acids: CSGRGEGEAFF. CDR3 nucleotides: TGCAGCGGGCGGGGGGAAGGTGAAGCTTTCTTT.

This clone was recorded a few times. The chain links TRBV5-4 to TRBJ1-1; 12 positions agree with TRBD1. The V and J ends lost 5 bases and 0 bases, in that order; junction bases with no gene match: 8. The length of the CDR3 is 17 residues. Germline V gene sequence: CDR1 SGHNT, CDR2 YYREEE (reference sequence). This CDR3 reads CASSSGTGGFMNTEAFF. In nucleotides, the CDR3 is TGTGCCAGCAGTTCCGGGACAGGGGGCTTCATGAACACTGAAGCTTTCTTT.

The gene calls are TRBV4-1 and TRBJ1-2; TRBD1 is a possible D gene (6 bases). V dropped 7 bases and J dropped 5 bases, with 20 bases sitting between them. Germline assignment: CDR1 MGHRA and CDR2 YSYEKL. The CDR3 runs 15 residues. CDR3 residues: CASTQIEGGRYGYTF. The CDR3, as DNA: TGCGCCAGCACCCAGATCGAGGGGGGGCGGTATGGCTACACCTTC.

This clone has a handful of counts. CDR3 DNA sequence: TGTGCCAGCAGCGTAGATGGCGGGGTTTCCTACGAGCAGTACTTC. It is translated as CASSVDGGVSYEQYF. The genes are TRBV9 and TRBJ2-7, with D possibly TRBD2 on 6 matching bases. Trimming stripped 0 bases from V and 1 base from J, with 11 bases between. The CDR3 has 15 amino acids. Germline assignment: CDR1 SGDLS and CDR2 YYNGEE.

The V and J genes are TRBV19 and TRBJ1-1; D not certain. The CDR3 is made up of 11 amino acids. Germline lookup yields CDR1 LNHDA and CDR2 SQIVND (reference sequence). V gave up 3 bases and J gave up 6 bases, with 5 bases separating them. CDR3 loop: CASSISAEAFF. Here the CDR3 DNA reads TGTGCCAGTAGTATCTCAGCTGAAGCTTTCTTT.

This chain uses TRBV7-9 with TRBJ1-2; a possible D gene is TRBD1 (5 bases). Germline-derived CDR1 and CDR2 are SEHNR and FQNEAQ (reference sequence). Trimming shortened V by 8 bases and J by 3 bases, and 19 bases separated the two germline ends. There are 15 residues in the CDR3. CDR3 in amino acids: CASLLVGARDYGYTF. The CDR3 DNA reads TGTGCCAGCCTACTTGTTGGGGCGCGAGACTATGGCTACACCTTC.

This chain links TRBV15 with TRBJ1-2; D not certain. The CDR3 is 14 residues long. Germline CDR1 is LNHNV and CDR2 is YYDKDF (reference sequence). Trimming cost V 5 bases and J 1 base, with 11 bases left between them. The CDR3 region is CATSGREVNYGYTF. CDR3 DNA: TGTGCCACCAGCGGGAGGGAGGTTAACTATGGCTACACCTTC.

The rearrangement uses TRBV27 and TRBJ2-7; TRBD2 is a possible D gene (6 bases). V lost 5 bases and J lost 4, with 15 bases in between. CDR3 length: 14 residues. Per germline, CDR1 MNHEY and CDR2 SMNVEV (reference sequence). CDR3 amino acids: CASSLSGTPYEQYF. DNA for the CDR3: TGTGCCAGCAGTCTCTCCGGGACTCCTTACGAGCAGTACTTC.

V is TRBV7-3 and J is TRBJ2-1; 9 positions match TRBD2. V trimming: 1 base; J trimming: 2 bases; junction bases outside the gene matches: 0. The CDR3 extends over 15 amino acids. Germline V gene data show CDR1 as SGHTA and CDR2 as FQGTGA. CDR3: CASSLSGGAYNEQFF. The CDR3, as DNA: TGTGCCAGCAGCTTAAGCGGGGGGGCCTACAATGAGCAGTTCTTC.

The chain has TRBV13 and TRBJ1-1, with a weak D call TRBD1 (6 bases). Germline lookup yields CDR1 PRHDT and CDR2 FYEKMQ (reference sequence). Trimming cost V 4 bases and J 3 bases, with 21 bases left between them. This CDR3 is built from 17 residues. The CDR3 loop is CASSSFTRGGGHTEAFF. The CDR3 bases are TGTGCCAGCAGCTCATTTACCCGAGGGGGGGGGCACACTGAAGCTTTCTTT.

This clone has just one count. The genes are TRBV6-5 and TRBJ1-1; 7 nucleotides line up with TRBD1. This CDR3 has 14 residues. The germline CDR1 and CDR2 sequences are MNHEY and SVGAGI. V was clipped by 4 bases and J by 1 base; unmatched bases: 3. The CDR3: CASSLGQTNTEAFF. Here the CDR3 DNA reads TGTGCCAGCAGTTTGGGACAGACGAACACTGAAGCTTTCTTT.

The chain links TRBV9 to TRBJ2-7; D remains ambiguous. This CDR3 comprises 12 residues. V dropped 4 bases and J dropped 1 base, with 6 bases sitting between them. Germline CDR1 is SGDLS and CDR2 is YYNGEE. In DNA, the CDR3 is TGTGCCAGCAGCACCAGGTCCTACGAGCAGTACTTC. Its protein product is CASSTRSYEQYF. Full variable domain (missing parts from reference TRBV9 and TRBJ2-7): DSGVTQTPKHLITATGQRVTLRCSPRSGDLSVYWYQQSLDQGLQFLIQYYNGEERAKGNILERFSAQQFPDLHSELNLSSLELGDSALYFCASSTRSYEQYFGPGTRLTVT.

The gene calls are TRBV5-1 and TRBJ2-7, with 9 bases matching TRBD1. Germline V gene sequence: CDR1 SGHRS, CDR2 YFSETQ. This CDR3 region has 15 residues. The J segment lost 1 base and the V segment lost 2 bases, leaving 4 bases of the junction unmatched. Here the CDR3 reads CASSFTGGVSYEQYF. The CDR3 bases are TGCGCCAGCAGCTTCACAGGGGGCGTTTCCTACGAGCAGTACTTC.

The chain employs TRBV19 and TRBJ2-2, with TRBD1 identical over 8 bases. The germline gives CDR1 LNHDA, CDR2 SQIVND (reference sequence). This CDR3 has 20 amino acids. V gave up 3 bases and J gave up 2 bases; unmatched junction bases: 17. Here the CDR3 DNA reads TGTGCCAGTAGTATCCTGGAAACCCAGGGGGCTGATTATAACACCGGGGAGCTGTTTTTT. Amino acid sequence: CASSILETQGADYNTGELFF.